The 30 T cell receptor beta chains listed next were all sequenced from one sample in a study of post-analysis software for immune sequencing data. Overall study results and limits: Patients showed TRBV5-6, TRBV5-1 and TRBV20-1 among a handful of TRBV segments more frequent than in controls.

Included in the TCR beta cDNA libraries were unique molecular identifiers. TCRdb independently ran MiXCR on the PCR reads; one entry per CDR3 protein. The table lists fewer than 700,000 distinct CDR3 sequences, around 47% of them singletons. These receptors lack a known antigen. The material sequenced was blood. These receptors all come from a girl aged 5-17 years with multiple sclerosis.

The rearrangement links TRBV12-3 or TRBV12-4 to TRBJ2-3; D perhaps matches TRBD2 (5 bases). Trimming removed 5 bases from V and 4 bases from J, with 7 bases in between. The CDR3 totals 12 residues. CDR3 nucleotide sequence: TGTGCCAGCAGTACTAGTCCAGATACGCAGTATTTT. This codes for CASSTSPDTQYF.

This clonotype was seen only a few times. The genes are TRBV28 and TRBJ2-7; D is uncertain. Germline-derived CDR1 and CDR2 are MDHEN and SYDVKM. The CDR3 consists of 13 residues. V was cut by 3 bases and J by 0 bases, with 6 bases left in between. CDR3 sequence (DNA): TGTGCCAGCAGTTTTGGGCACTCCTACGAGCAGTACTTC. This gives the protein CASSFGHSYEQYF.

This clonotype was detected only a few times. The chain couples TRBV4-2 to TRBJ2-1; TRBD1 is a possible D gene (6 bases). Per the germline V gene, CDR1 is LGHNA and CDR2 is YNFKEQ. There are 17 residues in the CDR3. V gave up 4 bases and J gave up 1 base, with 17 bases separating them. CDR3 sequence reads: CASSPARGTMSYNEQFF. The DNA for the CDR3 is TGTGCCAGCAGCCCTGCAAGGGGGACAATGTCCTACAATGAGCAGTTCTTC.

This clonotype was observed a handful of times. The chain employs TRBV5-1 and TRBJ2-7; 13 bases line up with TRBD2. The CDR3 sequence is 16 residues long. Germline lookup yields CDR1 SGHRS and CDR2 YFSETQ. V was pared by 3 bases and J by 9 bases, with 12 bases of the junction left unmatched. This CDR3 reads CASSSVVTSGRKVQYF. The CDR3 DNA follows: TGCGCCAGCAGCTCCGTCGTGACTAGCGGGAGGAAGGTGCAGTACTTC.

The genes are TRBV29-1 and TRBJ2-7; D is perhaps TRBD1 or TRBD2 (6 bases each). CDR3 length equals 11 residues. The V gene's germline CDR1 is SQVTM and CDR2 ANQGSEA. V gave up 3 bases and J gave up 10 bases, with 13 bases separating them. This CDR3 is CSVESGEAQYF. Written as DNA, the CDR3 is TGCAGCGTTGAGTCAGGGGAGGCCCAGTACTTC.

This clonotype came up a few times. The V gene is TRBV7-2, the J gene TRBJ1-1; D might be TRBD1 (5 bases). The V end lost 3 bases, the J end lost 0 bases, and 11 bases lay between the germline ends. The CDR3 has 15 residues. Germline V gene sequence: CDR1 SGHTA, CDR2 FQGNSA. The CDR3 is CASSLEGRVNTEAFF. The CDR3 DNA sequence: TGTGCCAGCAGCTTGGAGGGACGGGTGAACACTGAAGCTTTCTTT.

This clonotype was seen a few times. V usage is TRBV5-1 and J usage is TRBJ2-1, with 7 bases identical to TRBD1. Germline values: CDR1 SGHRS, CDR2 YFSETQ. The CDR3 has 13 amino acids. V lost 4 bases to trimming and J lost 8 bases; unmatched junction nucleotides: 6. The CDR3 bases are TGCGCCAGCAGCGAACAGGGGAAGGATGAGCAGTTCTTC. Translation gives CASSEQGKDEQFF.

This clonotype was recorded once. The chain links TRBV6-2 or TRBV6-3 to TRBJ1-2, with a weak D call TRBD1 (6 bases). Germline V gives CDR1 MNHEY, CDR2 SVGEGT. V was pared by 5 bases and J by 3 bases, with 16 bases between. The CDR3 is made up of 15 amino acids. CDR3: CASSRREGDHYGYTF. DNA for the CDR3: TGTGCCAGCAGTCGACGAGAGGGGGATCACTATGGCTACACCTTC.

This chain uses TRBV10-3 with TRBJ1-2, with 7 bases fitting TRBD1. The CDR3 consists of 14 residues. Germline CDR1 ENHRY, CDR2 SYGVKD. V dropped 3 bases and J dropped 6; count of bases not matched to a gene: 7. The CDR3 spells CAISDSTGVHGYTF. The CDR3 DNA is TGTGCCATCAGTGATAGTACAGGGGTCCATGGCTACACCTTC.

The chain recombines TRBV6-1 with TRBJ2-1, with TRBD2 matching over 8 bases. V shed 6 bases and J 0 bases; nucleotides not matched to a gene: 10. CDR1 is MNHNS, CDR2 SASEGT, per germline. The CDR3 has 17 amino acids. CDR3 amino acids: CASRPTSVSPSYNEQFF. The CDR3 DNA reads TGTGCCAGCAGGCCGACTAGCGTCTCACCCTCCTACAATGAGCAGTTCTTC.

CDR3 DNA: TGTGCCACCAGCAGACCTCCCAGCCTAGCGGGGGAAGAGACCCAGTACTTC. Its translation is CATSRPPSLAGEETQYF. V is TRBV15 and J is TRBJ2-5, with 10 bases lining up with TRBD2. Per the germline V gene, CDR1 is LNHNV and CDR2 is YYDKDF (reference sequence). The CDR3 length is 17 residues. J gave up 3 bases and V 2 bases, and 9 bases lay outside the gene matches.

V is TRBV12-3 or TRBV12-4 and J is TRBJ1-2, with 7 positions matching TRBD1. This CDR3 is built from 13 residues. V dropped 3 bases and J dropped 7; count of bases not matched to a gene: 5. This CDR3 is CASSFEGAGGYTF. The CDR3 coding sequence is TGTGCCAGCAGTTTTGAGGGGGCGGGTGGCTACACCTTC.

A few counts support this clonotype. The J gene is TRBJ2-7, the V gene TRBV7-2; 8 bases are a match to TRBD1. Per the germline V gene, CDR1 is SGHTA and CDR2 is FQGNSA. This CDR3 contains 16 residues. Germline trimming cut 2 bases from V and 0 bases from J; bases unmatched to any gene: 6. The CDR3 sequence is CASSLHRQGSSYEQYF. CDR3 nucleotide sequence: TGTGCCAGCAGCTTACATAGACAGGGGAGCTCCTACGAGCAGTACTTC.

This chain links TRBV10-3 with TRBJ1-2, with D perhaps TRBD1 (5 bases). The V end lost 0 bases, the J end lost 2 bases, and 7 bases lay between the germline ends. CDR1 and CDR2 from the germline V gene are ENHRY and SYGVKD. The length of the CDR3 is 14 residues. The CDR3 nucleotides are TGTGCCATCAGTGAGTCGGGGCAGAACTATGGCTACACCTTC. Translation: CAISESGQNYGYTF.

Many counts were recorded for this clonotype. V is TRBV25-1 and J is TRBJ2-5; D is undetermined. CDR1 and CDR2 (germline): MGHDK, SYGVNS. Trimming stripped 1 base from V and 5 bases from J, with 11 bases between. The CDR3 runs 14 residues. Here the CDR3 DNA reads TGTGCCAGCAGTGAATTTGGTTTCAGTGAGACCCAGTACTTC. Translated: CASSEFGFSETQYF.

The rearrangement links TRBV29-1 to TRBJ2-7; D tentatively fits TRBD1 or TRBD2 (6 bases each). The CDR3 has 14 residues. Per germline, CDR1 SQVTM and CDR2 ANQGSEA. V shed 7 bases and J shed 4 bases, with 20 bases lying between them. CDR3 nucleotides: TGCAGCGCCCGTGGGGGGCAAGAGGTATACGAGCAGTACTTC. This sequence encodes CSARGGQEVYEQYF.

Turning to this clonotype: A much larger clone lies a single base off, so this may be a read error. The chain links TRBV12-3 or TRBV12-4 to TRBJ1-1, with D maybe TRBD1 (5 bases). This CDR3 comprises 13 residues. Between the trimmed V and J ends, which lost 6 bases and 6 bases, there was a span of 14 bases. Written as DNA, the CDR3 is TGTGCCAGCAGGGTCCCTTCAGGGCCTGAAGCTTTCTTT. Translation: CASRVPSGPEAFF.

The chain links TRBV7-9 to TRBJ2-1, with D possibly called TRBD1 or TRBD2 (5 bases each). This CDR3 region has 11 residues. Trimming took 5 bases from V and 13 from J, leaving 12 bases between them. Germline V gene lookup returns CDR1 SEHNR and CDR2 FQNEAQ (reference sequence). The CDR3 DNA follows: TGTGCCAGCAGCCCCCCGGGACCCCAGTTCTTC. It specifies CASSPPGPQFF.

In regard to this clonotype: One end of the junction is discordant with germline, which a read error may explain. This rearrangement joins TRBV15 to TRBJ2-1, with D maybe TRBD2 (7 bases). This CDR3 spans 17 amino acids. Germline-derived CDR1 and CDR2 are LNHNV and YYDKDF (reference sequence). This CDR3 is CATSRERWGGPSSEQFF. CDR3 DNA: TGTGCCACCAGCCGAGAAAGATGGGGGGGGCCTTCGAGTGAGCAGTTCTTC.

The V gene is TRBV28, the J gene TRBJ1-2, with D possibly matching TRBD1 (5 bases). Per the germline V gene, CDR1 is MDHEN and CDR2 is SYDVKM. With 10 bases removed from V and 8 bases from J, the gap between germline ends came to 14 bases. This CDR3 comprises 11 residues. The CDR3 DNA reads TGTGCCACCGCCCCAGGGCTCGGCTACACCTTC. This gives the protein CATAPGLGYTF.

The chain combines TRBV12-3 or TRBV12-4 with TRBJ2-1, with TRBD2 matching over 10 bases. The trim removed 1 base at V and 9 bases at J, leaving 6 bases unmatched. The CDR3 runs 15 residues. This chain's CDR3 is CASSLELAGGGEQFF. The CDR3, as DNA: TGTGCCAGCAGTTTAGAATTAGCGGGAGGCGGTGAGCAGTTCTTC.

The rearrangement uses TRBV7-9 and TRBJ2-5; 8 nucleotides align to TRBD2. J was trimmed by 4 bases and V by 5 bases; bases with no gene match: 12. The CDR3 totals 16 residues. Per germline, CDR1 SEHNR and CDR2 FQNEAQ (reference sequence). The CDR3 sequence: CASSPRVREVAETQYF. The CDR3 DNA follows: TGTGCCAGCAGCCCAAGGGTGCGGGAGGTCGCAGAGACCCAGTACTTC.

CDR3 bases: TGTGCCAGTAGTATCCACGGGACTAGCACAGATACGCAGTATTTT. This encodes CASSIHGTSTDTQYF. The gene calls are TRBV19 and TRBJ2-3; possibly TRBD2 for D (6 bases). This CDR3 is built from 15 residues. V lost 3 bases, J lost 0 bases, and 10 bases lay in between. CDR1 LNHDA and CDR2 SQIVND come from the germline V gene (reference sequence).

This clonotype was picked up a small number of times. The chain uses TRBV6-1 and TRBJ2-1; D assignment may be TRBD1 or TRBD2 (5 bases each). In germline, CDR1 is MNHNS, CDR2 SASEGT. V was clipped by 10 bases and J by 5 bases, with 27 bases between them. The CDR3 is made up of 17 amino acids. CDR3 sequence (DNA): TGTGCCACCAAAGGGAGACAGTTGAGTTCCGGGAACAATGAGCAGTTCTTC. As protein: CATKGRQLSSGNNEQFF.

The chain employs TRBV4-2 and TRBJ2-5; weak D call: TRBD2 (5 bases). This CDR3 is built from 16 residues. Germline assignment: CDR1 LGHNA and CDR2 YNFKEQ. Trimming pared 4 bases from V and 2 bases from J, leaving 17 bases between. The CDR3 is CASSPLEGLWQETQYF. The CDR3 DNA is TGTGCCAGCAGCCCTCTTGAGGGCCTCTGGCAAGAGACCCAGTACTTC.

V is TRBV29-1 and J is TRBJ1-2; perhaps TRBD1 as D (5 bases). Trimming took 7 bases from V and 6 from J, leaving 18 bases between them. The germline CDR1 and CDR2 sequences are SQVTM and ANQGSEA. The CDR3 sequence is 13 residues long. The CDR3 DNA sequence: TGCAGCGCCGGACCGACAGCGCTGAATGGCTACACCTTC. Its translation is CSAGPTALNGYTF.

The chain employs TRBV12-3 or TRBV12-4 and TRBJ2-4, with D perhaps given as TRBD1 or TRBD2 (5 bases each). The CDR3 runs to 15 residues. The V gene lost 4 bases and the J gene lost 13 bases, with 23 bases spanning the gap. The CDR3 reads CASSSPRGSKNEQYF. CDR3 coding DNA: TGTGCCAGCAGTTCACCCCGGGGCTCAAAGAATGAGCAGTACTTC.

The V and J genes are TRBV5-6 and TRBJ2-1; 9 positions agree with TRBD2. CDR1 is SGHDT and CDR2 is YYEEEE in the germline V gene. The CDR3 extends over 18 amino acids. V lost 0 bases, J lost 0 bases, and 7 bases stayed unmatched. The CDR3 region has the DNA TGTGCCAGCAGCTTGGCGGGCCTAGCGGGGAACTCCTACAATGAGCAGTTCTTC. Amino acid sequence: CASSLAGLAGNSYNEQFF.

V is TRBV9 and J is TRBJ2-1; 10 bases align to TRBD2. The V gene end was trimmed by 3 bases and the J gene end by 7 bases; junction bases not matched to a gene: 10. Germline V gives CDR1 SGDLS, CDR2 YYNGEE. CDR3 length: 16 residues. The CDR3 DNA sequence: TGTGCCAGCAGCGAGAGACTAGCGGGCTCCAATAATGAGCAGTTCTTC. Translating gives CASSERLAGSNNEQFF. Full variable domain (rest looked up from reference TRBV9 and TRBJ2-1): DSGVTQTPKHLITATGQRVTLRCSPRSGDLSVYWYQQSLDQGLQFLIQYYNGEERAKGNILERFSAQQFPDLHSELNLSSLELGDSALYFCASSERLAGSNNEQFFGPGTRLTVL.

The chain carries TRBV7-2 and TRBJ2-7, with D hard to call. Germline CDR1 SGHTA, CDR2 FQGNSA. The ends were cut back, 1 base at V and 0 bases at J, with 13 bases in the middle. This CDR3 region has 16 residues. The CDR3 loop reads CASSLGFRVSSYEQYF. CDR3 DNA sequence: TGTGCCAGCAGCTTAGGTTTCCGGGTAAGCTCCTACGAGCAGTACTTC.